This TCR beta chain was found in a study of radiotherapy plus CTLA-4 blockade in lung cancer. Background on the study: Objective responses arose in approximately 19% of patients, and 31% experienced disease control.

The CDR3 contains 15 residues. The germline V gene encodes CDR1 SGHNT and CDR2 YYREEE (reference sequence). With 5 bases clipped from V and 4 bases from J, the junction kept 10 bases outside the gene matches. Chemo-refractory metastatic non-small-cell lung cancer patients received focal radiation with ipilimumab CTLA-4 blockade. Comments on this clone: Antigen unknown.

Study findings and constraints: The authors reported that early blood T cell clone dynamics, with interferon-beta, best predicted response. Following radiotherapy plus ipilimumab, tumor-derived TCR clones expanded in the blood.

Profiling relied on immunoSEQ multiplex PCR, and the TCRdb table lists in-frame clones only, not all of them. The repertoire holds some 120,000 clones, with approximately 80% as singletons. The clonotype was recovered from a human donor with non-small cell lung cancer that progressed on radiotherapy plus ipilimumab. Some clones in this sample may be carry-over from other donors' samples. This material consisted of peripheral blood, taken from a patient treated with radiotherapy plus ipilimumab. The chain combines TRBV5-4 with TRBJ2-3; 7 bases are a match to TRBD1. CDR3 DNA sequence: TGTGCCAGCAGGATAAACAGGGGAGTGGCAGATACGCAGTATTTT. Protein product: CASRINRGVADTQYF.